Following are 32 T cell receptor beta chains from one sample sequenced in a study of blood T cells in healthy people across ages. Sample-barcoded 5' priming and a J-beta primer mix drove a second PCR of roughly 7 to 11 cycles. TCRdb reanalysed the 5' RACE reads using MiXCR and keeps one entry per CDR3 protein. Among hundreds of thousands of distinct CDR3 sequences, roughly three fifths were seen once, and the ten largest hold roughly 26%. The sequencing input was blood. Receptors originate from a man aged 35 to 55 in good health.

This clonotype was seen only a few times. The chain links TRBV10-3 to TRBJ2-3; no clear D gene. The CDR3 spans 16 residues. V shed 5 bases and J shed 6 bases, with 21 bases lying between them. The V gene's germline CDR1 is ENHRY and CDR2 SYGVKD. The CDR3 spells CAISISVGLQADTQYF. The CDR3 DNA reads TGTGCCATCAGTATTTCGGTGGGCCTCCAGGCTGATACGCAGTATTTT.

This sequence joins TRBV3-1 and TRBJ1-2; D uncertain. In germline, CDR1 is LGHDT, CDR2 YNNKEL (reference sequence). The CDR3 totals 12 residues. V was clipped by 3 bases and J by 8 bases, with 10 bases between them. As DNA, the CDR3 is TGTGCCAGCAGCCAGAGAACGGGCGGCTACACCTTC. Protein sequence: CASSQRTGGYTF.

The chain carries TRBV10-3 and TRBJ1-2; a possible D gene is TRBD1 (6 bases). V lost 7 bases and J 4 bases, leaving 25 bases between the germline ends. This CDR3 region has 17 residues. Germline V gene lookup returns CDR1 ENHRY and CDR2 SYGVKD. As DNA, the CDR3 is TGTGCCATCAAGTTCGGAACAGGGTACGGGGGGGTCTATGGCTACACCTTC. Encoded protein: CAIKFGTGYGGVYGYTF.

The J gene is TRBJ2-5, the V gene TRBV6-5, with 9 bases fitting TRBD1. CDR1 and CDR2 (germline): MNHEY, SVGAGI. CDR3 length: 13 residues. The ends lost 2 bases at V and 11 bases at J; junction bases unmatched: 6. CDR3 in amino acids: CASSYGTGFWQYF. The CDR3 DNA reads TGTGCCAGCAGTTACGGGACAGGGTTTTGGCAGTACTTC.

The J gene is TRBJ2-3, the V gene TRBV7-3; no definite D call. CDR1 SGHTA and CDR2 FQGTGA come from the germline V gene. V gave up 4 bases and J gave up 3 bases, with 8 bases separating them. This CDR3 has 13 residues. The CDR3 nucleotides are TGTGCCAGCAGCTCTAGTCGGACAGATACGCAGTATTTT. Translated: CASSSSRTDTQYF. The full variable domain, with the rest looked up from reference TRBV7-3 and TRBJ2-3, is GAGVSQTPSNKVTEKGKYVELRCDPISGHTALYWYRQSLGQGPEFLIYFQGTGAADDSGLPNDRFFAVRPEGSVSTLKIQRTERGDSAVYLCASSSSRTDTQYFGPGTRLTVL.

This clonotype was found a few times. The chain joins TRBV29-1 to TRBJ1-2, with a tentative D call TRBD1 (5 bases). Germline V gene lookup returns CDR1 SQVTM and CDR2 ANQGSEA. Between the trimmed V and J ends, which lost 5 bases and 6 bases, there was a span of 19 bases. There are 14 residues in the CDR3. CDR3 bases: TGCAGCGTTAGAGAACGACCGGGACTCGATGGCTACACCTTC. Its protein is CSVRERPGLDGYTF.

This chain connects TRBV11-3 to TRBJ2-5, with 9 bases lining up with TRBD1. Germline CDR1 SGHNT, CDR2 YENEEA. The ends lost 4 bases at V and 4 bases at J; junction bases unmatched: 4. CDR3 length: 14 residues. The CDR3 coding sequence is TGTGCCAGCAGCTGGGGACAGGGCCGAGAGACCCAGTACTTC. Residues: CASSWGQGRETQYF.

The CDR3 sequence: CASGLGLAGIETQYF. CDR3 bases: TGTGCCAGCGGCCTGGGACTAGCGGGAATAGAGACCCAGTACTTC. The chain uses TRBV28 and TRBJ2-5, with TRBD2 matching 13 bases. Per germline, CDR1 MDHEN and CDR2 SYDVKM. The length of the CDR3 is 15 residues. With V trimmed by 8 bases and J by 4 bases, 7 bases remained unmatched.

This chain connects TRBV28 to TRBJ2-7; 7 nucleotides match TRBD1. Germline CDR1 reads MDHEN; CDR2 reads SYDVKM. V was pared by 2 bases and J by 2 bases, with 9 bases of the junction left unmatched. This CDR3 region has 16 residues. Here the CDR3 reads CASSLLFGDRAYEQYF. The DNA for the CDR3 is TGTGCCAGCAGTTTACTTTTCGGAGACAGGGCCTACGAGCAGTACTTC.

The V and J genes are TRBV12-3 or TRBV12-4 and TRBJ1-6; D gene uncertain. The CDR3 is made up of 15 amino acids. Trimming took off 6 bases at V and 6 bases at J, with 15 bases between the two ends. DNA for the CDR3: TGTGCCAGCAGCCGGGATAGGGCCCTTAATTCACCCCTCCACTTT. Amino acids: CASSRDRALNSPLHF.

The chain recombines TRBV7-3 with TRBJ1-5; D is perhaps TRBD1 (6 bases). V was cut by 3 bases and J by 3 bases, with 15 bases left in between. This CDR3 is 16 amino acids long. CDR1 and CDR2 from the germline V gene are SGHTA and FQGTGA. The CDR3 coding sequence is TGTGCCAGCAGCTTCCCTACAGGGCCACCCAATCAGCCCCAGCATTTT. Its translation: CASSFPTGPPNQPQHF.

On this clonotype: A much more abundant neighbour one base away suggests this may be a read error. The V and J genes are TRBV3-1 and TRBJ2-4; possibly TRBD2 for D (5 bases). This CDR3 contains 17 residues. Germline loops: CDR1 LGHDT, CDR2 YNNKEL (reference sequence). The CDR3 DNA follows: TGTACCAGCAGCCACGCCTTTGCCGGGGTAGCCAAAAACATTCAGTACTTC. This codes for CTSSHAFAGVAKNIQYF.

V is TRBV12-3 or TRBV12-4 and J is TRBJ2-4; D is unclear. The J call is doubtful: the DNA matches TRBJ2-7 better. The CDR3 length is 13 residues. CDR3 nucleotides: TGTGCCAGCAGTTTGGACCCCCTCAGCGAGCAGTACTTC. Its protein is CASSLDPLSEQYF.

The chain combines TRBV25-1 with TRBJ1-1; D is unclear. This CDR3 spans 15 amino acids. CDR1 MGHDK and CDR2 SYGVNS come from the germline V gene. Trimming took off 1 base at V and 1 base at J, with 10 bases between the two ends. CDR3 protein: CASSEFGRSNTEAFF. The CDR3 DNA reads TGTGCCAGCAGTGAATTTGGACGGTCGAACACTGAAGCTTTCTTT.

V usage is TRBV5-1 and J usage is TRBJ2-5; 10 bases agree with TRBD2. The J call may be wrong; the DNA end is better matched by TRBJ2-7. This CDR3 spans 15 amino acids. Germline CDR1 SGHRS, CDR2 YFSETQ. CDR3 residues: CASSLIASGSYEQYF. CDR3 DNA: TGCGCCAGCAGCTTGATAGCTAGCGGGAGCTACGAGCAGTACTTC.

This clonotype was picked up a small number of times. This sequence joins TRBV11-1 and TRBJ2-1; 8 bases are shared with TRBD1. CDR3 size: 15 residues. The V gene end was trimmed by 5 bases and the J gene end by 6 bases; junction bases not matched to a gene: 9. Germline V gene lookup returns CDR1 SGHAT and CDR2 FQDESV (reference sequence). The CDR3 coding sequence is TGTGCCAGCAGCCCTCTGACAGGGGTTATCAATGAGCAGTTCTTC. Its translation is CASSPLTGVINEQFF. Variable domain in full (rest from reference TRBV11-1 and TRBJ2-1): EAEVAQSPRYKITEKSQAVAFWCDPISGHATLYWYRQILGQGPELLVQFQDESVVDDSQLPKDRFSAERLKGVDSTLKIQPAELGDSAMYLCASSPLTGVINEQFFGPGTRLTVL.

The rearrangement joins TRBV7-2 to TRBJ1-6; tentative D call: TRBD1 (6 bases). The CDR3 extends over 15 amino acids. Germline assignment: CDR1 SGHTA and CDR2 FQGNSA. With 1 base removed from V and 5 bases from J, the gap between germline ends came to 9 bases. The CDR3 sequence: CASSLVAGDNSPLHF. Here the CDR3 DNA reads TGTGCCAGCAGCTTAGTCGCAGGGGATAATTCACCCCTCCACTTT.

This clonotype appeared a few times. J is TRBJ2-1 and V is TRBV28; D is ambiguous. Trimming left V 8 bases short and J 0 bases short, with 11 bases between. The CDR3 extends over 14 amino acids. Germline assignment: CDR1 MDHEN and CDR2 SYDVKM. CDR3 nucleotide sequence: TGTGCCAGCGCCCTCTCAAGCTCCTACAATGAGCAGTTCTTC. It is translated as CASALSSSYNEQFF.

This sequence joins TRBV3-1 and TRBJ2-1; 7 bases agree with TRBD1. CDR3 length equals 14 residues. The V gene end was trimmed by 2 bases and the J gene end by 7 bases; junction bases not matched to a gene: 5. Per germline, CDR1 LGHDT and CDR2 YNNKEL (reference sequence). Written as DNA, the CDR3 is TGTGCCAGCAGCCAAACCGACAGGGTAAATGAGCAGTTCTTC. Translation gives CASSQTDRVNEQFF.

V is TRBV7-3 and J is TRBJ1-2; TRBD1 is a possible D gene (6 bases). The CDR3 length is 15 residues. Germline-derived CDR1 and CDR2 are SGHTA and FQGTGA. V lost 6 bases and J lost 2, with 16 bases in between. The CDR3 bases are TGTGCCAGCAGTCAAGGACAGATAGAAAACTATGGCTACACCTTC. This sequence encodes CASSQGQIENYGYTF.

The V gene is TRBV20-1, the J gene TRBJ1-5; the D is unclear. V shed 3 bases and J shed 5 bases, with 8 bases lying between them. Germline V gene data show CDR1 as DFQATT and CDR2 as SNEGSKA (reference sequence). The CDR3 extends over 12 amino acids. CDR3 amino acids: CSASRGDQPQHF. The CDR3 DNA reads TGCAGTGCTAGTAGAGGAGATCAGCCCCAGCATTTT.

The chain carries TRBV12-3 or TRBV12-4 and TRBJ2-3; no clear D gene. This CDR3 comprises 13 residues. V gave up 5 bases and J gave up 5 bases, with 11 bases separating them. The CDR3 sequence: CASSRVSGDTQYF. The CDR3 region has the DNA TGTGCCAGCAGTCGGGTGTCGGGAGATACGCAGTATTTT.

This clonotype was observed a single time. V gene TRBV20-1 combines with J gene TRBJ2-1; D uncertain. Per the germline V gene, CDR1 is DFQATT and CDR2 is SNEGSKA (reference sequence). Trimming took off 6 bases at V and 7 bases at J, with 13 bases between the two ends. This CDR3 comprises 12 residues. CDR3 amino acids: CSAPDLGNEQFF. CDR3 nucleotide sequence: TGCAGTGCCCCCGACCTTGGGAATGAGCAGTTCTTC.

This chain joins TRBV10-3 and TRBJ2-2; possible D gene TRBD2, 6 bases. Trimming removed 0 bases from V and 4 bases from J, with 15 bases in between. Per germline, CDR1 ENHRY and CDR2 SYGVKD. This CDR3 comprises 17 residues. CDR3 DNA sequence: TGTGCCATCAGTGAGTCGGGGCGCGACGGGGGCACCGGGGAGCTGTTTTTT. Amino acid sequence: CAISESGRDGGTGELFF.

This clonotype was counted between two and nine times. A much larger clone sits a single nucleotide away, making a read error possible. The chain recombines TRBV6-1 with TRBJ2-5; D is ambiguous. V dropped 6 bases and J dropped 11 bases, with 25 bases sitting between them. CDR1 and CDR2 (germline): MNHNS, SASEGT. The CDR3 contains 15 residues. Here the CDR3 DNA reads TGTGCCAGCAGGGTCGGTTCTAGTAGGATCAATGAGCAGTACTTC. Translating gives CASRVGSSRINEQYF.

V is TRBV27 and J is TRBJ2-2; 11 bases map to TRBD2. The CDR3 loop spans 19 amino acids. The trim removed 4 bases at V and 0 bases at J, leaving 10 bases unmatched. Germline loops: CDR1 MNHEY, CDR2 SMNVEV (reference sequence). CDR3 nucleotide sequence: TGTGCCAGCAGTTATTTTCGGCTAGCGGGAGGAGCGAACACCGGGGAGCTGTTTTTT. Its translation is CASSYFRLAGGANTGELFF.

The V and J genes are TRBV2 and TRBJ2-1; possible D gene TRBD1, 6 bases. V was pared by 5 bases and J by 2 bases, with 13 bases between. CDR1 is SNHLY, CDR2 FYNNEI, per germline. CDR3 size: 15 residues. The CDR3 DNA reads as TGTGCCAGCAGTACAGGACAGACCGCCTACAATGAGCAGTTCTTC. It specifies CASSTGQTAYNEQFF.

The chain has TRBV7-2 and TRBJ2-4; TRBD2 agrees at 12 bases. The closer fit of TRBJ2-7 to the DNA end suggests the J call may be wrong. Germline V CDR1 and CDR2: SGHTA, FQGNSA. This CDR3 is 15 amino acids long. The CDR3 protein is CASKPTSGGSYEQYF. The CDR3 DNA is TGTGCCAGCAAACCGACTAGCGGGGGCTCCTACGAGCAGTACTTC.

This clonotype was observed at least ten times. The CDR3 region has the DNA TGTGCCAGCAGCTTATCGGGGGGACAGGAATACAATGAGCAGTTCTTC. Translating it yields CASSLSGGQEYNEQFF. The chain uses TRBV7-9 and TRBJ2-1; D is possibly TRBD1 (8 bases). Trimming stripped 2 bases from V and 4 bases from J, with 15 bases between. Germline CDR1 and CDR2: SEHNR and FQNEAQ (reference sequence). This CDR3 region has 16 residues.

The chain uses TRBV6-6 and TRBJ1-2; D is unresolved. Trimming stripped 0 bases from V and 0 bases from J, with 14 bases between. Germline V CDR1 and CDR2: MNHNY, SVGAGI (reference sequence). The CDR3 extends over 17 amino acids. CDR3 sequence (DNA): TGTGCCAGCAGTTACTCGAACGCGGGTCTAGCTAACTATGGCTACACCTTC. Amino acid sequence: CASSYSNAGLANYGYTF.

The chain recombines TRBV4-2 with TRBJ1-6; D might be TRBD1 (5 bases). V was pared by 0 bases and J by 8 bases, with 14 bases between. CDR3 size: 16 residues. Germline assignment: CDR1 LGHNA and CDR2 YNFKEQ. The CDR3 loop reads CASSQDGAQADSPLHF. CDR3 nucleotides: TGTGCCAGCAGCCAAGATGGGGCACAGGCGGATTCACCCCTCCACTTT.

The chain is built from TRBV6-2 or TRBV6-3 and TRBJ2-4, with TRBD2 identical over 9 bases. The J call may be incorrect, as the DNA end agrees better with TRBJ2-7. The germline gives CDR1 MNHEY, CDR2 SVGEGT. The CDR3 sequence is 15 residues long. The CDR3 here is CASSQPHSGRDEQYF. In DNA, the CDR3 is TGTGCCAGCAGTCAACCCCATAGCGGGAGAGACGAGCAGTACTTC.